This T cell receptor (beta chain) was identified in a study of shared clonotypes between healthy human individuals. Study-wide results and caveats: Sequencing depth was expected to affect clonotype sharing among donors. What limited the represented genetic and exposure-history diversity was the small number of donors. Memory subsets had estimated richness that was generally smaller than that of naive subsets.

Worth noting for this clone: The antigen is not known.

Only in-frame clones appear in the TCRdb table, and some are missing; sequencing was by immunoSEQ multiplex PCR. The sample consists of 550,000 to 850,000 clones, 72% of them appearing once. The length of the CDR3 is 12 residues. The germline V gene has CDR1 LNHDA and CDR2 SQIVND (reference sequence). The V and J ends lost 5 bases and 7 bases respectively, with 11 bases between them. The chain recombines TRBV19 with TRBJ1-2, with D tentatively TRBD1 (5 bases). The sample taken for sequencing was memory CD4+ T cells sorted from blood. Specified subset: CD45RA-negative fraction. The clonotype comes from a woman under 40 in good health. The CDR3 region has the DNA TGTGCCAGTAGTGTGCCAGGGAGTGGCTACACCTTC. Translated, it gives CASSVPGSGYTF.